The 7 T cell receptor beta chains presented below share a single source sample, sequenced in a study of blood T cells in healthy people across ages. A second PCR of 7 to 11 cycles used a sample-barcoded 5' primer and a J-beta primer mix. In TCRdb, the 5' RACE reads were re-called with MiXCR into one record per CDR3 protein. The sample holds about 1.4 million distinct CDR3 sequences, almost 60% seen once. The sequenced sample consisted of blood. The origin of the receptors is a man aged 18 to 35 in good health.

This clonotype has a handful of counts. The V and J genes are TRBV11-2 and TRBJ2-1; 8 nucleotides agree with TRBD1. Per germline, CDR1 SGHAT and CDR2 FQNNGV. J lost 7 bases, V lost 2 bases, and 7 bases had no gene match. CDR3 length: 15 residues. The CDR3 DNA is TGTGCCAGCAGCTTACGCAGGGGGCTAAGTAATGAGCAGTTCTTC. Translated, it gives CASSLRRGLSNEQFF.

This chain uses TRBV7-2 with TRBJ2-2; D might be TRBD2 (7 bases). The germline V gene has CDR1 SGHTA and CDR2 FQGNSA. V dropped 5 bases and J dropped 4 bases, with 20 bases sitting between them. The CDR3 is made up of 17 amino acids. The CDR3 DNA reads as TGTGCCAGCAGCCATAGGGGGGGGGCCGTTGCCACCGGGGAGCTGTTTTTT. Protein sequence: CASSHRGGAVATGELFF. The complete variable domain, with remaining parts taken from reference TRBV7-2 and TRBJ2-2, reads GAGVSQSPSNKVTEKGKDVELRCDPISGHTALYWYRQSLGQGLEFLIYFQGNSAPDKSGLPSDRFSAERTGGSVSTLTIQRTQQEDSAVYLCASSHRGGAVATGELFFGEGSRLTVL.

V is TRBV7-9 and J is TRBJ1-1; D is unclear. Deletions cut 5 bases from V and 4 bases from J, with 11 bases between. Germline loops: CDR1 SEHNR, CDR2 FQNEAQ (reference sequence). The CDR3 runs 13 residues. The CDR3 sequence is CASSHDGVTEAFF. The CDR3 DNA is TGTGCCAGCAGCCATGACGGGGTCACTGAAGCTTTCTTT.

This clonotype was seen a single time. The V call is TRBV29-1, the J call TRBJ2-2, with 7 bases lining up with TRBD1. V was pared by 7 bases and J by 5 bases, with 13 bases of the junction left unmatched. Germline CDR1 reads SQVTM; CDR2 reads ANQGSEA. The CDR3 has 15 amino acids. CDR3 sequence: CSAKGQPKGTGELFF. The CDR3, as DNA: TGCAGCGCGAAGGGACAGCCGAAGGGAACCGGGGAGCTGTTTTTT.

This sequence joins TRBV5-1 and TRBJ2-7; the D is unclear. CDR1 and CDR2 (germline): SGHRS, YFSETQ. Between the trimmed V and J ends, which lost 4 bases and 7 bases, there was a span of 18 bases. This CDR3 has 14 amino acids. The CDR3 reads CASSNGSPQGEQYF. The CDR3 DNA reads TGCGCCAGCAGCAACGGGTCTCCCCAAGGGGAGCAGTACTTC.

The rearrangement links TRBV20-1 to TRBJ1-1; tentatively, D is TRBD1 (6 bases). Germline CDR1 reads DFQATT; CDR2 reads SNEGSKA (reference sequence). The CDR3 consists of 12 residues. The V end lost 3 bases, the J end lost 8 bases, and 13 bases lay between the germline ends. CDR3 in amino acids: CSARFAGAEAFF. The CDR3 DNA reads as TGCAGTGCTAGGTTTGCGGGGGCCGAAGCTTTCTTT.

This clonotype was recorded a few times. This rearrangement joins TRBV29-1 to TRBJ2-7, with D unresolved. The CDR3 contains 13 residues. Per germline, CDR1 SQVTM and CDR2 ANQGSEA. V shed 0 bases and J shed 0 bases, with 6 bases lying between them. CDR3 protein: CSVEDSSSYEQYF. The CDR3 nucleotides are TGCAGCGTTGAAGACAGTAGCTCCTACGAGCAGTACTTC.